Here is one TCR beta chain with its context. Study processing details: Cell counts per sample came from amplifying reference gene primers. TCRdb's copy holds only in-frame clones and misses some; the assay was immunoSEQ multiplex PCR. D and trimming come from the DNA, and the V and J calls and clone size come from that table. In the table there are over 90,000 clones, 70% to 90% of which are singletons. This specimen comes from a study of blood T cell repertoires in COVID-19. Sequenced sample: peripheral blood. This clonotype originated in a human donor in a cohort sampled during active COVID-19.

The CDR3 sequence is CASSLIPGGSKNIQYF. As DNA, the CDR3 is TGCGCCAGCAGCTTGATCCCCGGCGGGTCCAAAAACATTCAGTACTTC. V and J are TRBV5-1 and TRBJ2-4; tentatively, D is TRBD2 (5 bases). V lost 1 base and J lost 2, with 13 bases in between. Germline-derived CDR1 and CDR2 are SGHRS and YFSETQ. CDR3 length equals 16 residues.